This T cell receptor beta chain was captured in a study of blood T cell repertoires in COVID-19. Overall study: COVID-19 samples from acute and convalescent phases originated in the United States, Italy and Spain.

The germline V gene has CDR1 SGDLS and CDR2 YYNGEE. Between the trimmed V and J ends, which lost 9 bases and 4 bases, there was a span of 13 bases. The CDR3 has 12 amino acids. Data came from immunoSEQ multiplex PCR; TCRdb stores just in-frame clones and leaves some out. The table has under 100,000 clones, roughly 84% seen once. This chain connects TRBV9 to TRBJ1-2, with D possibly matching TRBD1 (6 bases). The sample taken for sequencing was peripheral blood. The receptor was isolated from a woman at least 80 years old with COVID-19, enrolled during active disease. The CDR3 DNA sequence: TGTGCCACGAGCGGGGGCGCCTATGGCTACACCTTC. This encodes CATSGGAYGYTF. Full variable domain (rest looked up from reference TRBV9 and TRBJ1-2): DSGVTQTPKHLITATGQRVTLRCSPRSGDLSVYWYQQSLDQGLQFLIQYYNGEERAKGNILERFSAQQFPDLHSELNLSSLELGDSALYFCATSGGAYGYTFGSGTRLTVV.